The rows below give T cell receptor beta chains drawn from one sample of a study of blood T cell repertoires in COVID-19. Method: immunoSEQ multiplex PCR; TCRdb's copy keeps in-frame clones and lacks some. The sample holds approximately 260,000 clones, approximately 90% seen once. The specimen was PBMCs or T cells enriched from blood (not recorded which). All receptors come from a woman younger than 35 who had recovered from COVID-19. Both conserved end residues are part of each CDR3. The D gene is left open where the match is weak. Clone size is stated in some rows and not others, as once, few, many or a class when expanded.

v_call,d_call,j_call,clone_size,cdr3_nt,cdr3_aa
TRBV24-1,TRBD1,TRBJ2-2,.,TGTGCCACCAGTGATTTGGATTACCAGGGGGCGGAAACCGGGGAGCTGTTTTTT,CATSDLDYQGAETGELFF
TRBV19,.,TRBJ1-2,.,TGTGCCAGCACGAAACAGGGAGATAACTATGGCTACACCTTC,CASTKQGDNYGYTF
TRBV2,.,TRBJ1-1,.,TGTGCCAGCAGTGGAGAGGGATCGAACACTGAAGCTTTCTTT,CASSGEGSNTEAFF
TRBV14,.,TRBJ1-3,.,TGTGCCAGCAGCCAAAGAGCAGGGGCTGGAAACACCATATATTTT,CASSQRAGAGNTIYF
TRBV6-8,.,TRBJ1-6,.,TGTGCCAGCAGTTCTAAGGGCGGGTCACCCCTCCACTTT,CASSSKGGSPLHF
TRBV18,.,TRBJ1-1,.,TGTGCCAGCTCACCCAGGGGCCAGGCGAACACTGAAGCTTTCTTT,CASSPRGQANTEAFF
TRBV13,.,TRBJ2-1,.,TGTGCCAGCAGCTTGGGAGGGGGCTCCTACAATGAGCAGTTCTTC,CASSLGGGSYNEQFF
TRBV18,.,TRBJ1-2,few,TGTGCCAGCTCACCAGATCCCAGGGGAGAGGGCTACACCTTC,CASSPDPRGEGYTF
TRBV21-1,.,TRBJ1-2,few,TGTGCCAGCAGCAAAGCAGGCGGGGGCGCTTGGGGCTACACCTTC,CASSKAGGGAWGYTF
TRBV13,.,TRBJ1-6,.,TGTGCCAGCAGCGATCAGTATTCACCCCTCCACTTT,CASSDQYSPLHF
TRBV28,TRBD2,TRBJ2-3,.,TGTGCCAGCAGTTGGGGCGGGGGGGTAGAGCGCACAGATACGCAGTATTTT,CASSWGGGVERTDTQYF
TRBV7-9,TRBD1,TRBJ2-7,.,TGTGCCAGCAGCCCGCGACAGGGGGCGATAGGGGAGCAGTACTTC,CASSPRQGAIGEQYF
TRBV28,.,TRBJ2-1,.,TGTGCCAGCAGTCTACAGGTGGACAATGAGCAGTTCTTC,CASSLQVDNEQFF
TRBV28,TRBD2,TRBJ2-3,.,TGTGCCACCAAGCGGGAGTATTTGGACACAGATACGCAGTATTTT,CATKREYLDTDTQYF
TRBV2,.,TRBJ2-7,.,TGTGCCAGCAGTGGACAGGCACTAGGAACCTACGAGCAGTACTTC,CASSGQALGTYEQYF